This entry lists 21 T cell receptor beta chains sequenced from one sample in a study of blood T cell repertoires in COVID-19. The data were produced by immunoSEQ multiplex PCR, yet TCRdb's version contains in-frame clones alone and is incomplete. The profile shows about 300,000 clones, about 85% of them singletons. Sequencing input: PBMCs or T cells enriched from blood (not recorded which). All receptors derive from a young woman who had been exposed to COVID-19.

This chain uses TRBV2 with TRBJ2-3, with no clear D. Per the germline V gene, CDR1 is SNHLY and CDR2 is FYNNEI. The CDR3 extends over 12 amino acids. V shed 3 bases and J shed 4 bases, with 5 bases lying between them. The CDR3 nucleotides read TGTGCCAGCAGTGATACGGCAGATACGCAGTATTTT. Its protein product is CASSDTADTQYF.

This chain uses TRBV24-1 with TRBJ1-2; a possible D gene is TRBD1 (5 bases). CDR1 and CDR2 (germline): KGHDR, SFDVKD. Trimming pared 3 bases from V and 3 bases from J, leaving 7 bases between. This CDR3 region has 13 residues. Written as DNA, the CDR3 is TGTGCCACCAGTGATCAGGGTTACTATGGCTACACCTTC. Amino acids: CATSDQGYYGYTF.

The CDR3 reads CATKRGGTGELFF. In nucleotides, the CDR3 is TGTGCCACCAAGAGGGGGGGGACCGGGGAGCTGTTTTTT. V is TRBV28 and J is TRBJ2-2; TRBD2 might be the D (7 bases). The CDR3 has 13 residues. Looked up from germline, CDR1 is MDHEN and CDR2 is SYDVKM. V was cut by 10 bases and J by 5 bases, with 14 bases left in between.

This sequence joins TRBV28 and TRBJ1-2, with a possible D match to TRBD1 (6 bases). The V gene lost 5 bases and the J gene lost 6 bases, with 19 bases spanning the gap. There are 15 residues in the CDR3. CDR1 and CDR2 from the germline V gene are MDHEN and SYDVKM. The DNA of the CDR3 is TGTGCCAGCAGTGTGACAGGCGTCAATCTTAATGGCTACACCTTC. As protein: CASSVTGVNLNGYTF.

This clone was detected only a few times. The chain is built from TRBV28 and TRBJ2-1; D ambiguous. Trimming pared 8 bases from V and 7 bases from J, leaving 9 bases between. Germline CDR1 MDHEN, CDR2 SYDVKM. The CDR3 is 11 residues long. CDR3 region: CASHMYNEQFF. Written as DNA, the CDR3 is TGTGCCAGCCACATGTATAATGAGCAGTTCTTC. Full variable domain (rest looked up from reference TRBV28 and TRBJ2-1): DVKVTQSSRYLVKRTGEKVFLECVQDMDHENMFWYRQDPGLGLRLIYFSYDVKMKEKGDIPEGYSVSREKKERFSLILESASTNQTSMYLCASHMYNEQFFGPGTRLTVL.

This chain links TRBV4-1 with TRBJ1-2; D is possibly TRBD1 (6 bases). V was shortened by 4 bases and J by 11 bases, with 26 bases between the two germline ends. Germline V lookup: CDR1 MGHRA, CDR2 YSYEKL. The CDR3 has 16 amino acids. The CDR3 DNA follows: TGCGCCAGCAGCCCCGATCCTAACCGTCACAGGGTCTGGTACACCTTC. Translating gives CASSPDPNRHRVWYTF.

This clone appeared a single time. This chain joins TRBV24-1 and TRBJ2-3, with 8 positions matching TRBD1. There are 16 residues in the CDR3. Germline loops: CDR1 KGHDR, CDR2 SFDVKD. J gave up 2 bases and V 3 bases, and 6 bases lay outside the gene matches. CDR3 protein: CATSDEDRVATDTQYF. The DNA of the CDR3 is TGTGCCACCAGTGATGAGGACAGGGTGGCCACAGATACGCAGTATTTT.

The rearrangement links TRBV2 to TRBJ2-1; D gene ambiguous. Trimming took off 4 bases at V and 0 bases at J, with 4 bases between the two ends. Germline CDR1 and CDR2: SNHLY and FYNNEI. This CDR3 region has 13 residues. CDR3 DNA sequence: TGTGCCAGCAGTGCGGGCTCCTACAATGAGCAGTTCTTC. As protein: CASSAGSYNEQFF. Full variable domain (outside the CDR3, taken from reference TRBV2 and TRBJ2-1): EPEVTQTPSHQVTQMGQEVILRCVPISNHLYFYWYRQILGQKVEFLVSFYNNEISEKSEIFDDQFSVERPDGSNFTLKIRSTKLEDSAMYFCASSAGSYNEQFFGPGTRLTVL.

The CDR3 coding sequence is TGTGCCAGTAGCGACAGGGGTCGTACAGATACGCAGTATTTT. Its translation is CASSDRGRTDTQYF. The V and J genes are TRBV19 and TRBJ2-3; 8 bases line up with TRBD1. This CDR3 is 14 amino acids long. The trim removed 6 bases at V and 3 bases at J, leaving 5 bases unmatched. The germline V gene encodes CDR1 LNHDA and CDR2 SQIVND (reference sequence).

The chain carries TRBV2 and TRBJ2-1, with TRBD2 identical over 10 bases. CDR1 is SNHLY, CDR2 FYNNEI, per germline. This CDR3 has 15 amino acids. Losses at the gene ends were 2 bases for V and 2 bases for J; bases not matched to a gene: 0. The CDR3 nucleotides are TGTGCCAGCAGTGAAACTAGCGGGGCCTACAATGAGCAGTTCTTC. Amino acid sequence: CASSETSGAYNEQFF.

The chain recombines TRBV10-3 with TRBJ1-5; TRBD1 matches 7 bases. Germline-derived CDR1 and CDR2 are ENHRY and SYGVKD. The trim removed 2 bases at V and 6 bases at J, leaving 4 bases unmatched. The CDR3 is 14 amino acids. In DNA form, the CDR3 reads TGTGCCATCAGTGAGGACAGGGCGGGTCAGCCCCAGCATTTT. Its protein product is CAISEDRAGQPQHF.

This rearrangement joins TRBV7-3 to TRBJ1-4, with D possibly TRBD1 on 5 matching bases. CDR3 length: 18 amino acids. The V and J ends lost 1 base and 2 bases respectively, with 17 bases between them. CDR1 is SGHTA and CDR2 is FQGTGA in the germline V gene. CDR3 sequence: CASSLSGGRHATNEKLFF. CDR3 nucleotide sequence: TGTGCCAGCAGCTTAAGTGGGGGGAGGCATGCTACTAATGAAAAACTGTTTTTT.

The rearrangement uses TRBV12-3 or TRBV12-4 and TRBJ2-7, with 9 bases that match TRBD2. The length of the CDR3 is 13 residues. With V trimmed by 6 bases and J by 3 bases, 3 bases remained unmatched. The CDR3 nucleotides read TGTGCCAGCAGATTGCGGGGGGGCTACGAGCAGTACTTC. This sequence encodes CASRLRGGYEQYF.

The CDR3 sequence is CASAKKRGGRYEQYF. The CDR3 nucleotides are TGTGCCAGCGCCAAGAAGCGGGGGGGCCGCTACGAGCAGTACTTC. This chain connects TRBV13 to TRBJ2-7, with TRBD2 matching 10 bases. From germline, CDR1 is PRHDT and CDR2 FYEKMQ (reference sequence). This CDR3 is 15 amino acids long. With 8 bases clipped from V and 3 bases from J, the junction kept 10 bases outside the gene matches.

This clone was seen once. The CDR3 region has the DNA TGTGCCTGGCGGCAGGATTCCTACAATGAGCAGTTCTTC. This codes for CAWRQDSYNEQFF. V and J are TRBV30 and TRBJ2-1; D unresolved. This CDR3 region has 13 residues. Germline V gene lookup returns CDR1 GTSNPN and CDR2 SVGIG (reference sequence). The V end was cut by 5 bases, the J end by 1 base, with 9 bases between.

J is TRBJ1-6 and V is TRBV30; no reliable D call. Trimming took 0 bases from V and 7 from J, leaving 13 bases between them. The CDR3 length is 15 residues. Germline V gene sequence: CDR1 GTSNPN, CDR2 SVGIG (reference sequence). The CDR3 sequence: CAWSVAQTSNSPLHF. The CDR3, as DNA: TGTGCCTGGAGTGTTGCGCAGACTTCCAATTCACCCCTCCACTTT.

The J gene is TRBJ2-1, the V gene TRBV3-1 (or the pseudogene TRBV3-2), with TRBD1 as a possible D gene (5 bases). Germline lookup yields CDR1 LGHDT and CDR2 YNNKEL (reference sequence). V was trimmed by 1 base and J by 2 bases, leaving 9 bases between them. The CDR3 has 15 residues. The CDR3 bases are TGTGCCAGCAGCCAAGGACGGACACCCTACAATGAGCAGTTCTTC. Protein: CASSQGRTPYNEQFF.

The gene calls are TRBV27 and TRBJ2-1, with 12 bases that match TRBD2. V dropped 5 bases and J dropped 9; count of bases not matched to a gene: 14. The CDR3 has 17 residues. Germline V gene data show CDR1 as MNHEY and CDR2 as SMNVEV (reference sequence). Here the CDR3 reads CASSRLASTSGSGEQFF. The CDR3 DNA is TGTGCCAGCAGTAGATTAGCGTCGACTAGCGGGAGCGGTGAGCAGTTCTTC.

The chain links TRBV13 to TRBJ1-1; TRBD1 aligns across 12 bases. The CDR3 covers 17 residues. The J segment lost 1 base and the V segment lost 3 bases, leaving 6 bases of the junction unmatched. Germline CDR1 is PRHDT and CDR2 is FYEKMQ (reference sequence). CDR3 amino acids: CASSFFGTGGRNTEAFF. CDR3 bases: TGTGCCAGCAGCTTTTTCGGGACAGGGGGCCGGAACACTGAAGCTTTCTTT. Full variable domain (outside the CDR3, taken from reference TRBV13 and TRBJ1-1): AAGVIQSPRHLIKEKRETATLKCYPIPRHDTVYWYQQGPGQDPQFLISFYEKMQSDKGSIPDRFSAQQFSDYHSELNMSSLELGDSALYFCASSFFGTGGRNTEAFFGQGTRLTVV.

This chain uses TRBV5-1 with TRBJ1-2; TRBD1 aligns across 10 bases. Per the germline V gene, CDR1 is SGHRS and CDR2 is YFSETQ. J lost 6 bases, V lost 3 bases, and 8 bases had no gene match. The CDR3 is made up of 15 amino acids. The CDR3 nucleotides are TGCGCCAGCAGCTCAAGTGGGACAGGGGATGATGGCTACACCTTC. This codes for CASSSSGTGDDGYTF.

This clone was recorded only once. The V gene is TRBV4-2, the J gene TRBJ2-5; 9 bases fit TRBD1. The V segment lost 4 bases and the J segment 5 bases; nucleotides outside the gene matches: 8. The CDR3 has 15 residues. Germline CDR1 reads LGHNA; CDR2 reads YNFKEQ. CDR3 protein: CASSPRTGAWETQYF. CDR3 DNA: TGTGCCAGCAGCCCACGGACAGGGGCTTGGGAGACCCAGTACTTC.